These 9 T cell receptor beta chains share one sample of origin, sequenced in a study of T cells expressing NK-cell markers. TCRdb re-called the 5' RACE reads and catalogs CDR3 proteins one per entry, DNA excluded. The sample spans 150,000 to 180,000 distinct CDR3 sequences; the ten largest clones claim roughly 35%. Sequencing used blood T cells: a sorted CD56 or NKG2C T cell subset, CD4+ or CD8+ T cells, or bulk PBMC T cells (not recorded which). The receptors shown here come from a woman between 50 and 59 years old in good health.

The CDR3 loop reads CASSSYSGAYSYEQYF. J is TRBJ2-7 and V is TRBV11-2; TCRdb picks TRBD2, but there is no DNA to check that call. Germline V gives CDR1 SGHAT, CDR2 FQNNGV. This CDR3 region has 16 residues.

The chain uses TRBV7-9 and TRBJ1-1. The CDR3 loop spans 15 amino acids. From germline, CDR1 is SEHNR and CDR2 FQNEAQ (reference sequence). The chain's CDR3 is CASSGGGGDHTEAFF.

The V and J genes are TRBV12-3 or TRBV12-4 and TRBJ2-3. The CDR3 is 13 residues long. The CDR3: CASSLPDRDTQYF.

The chain recombines TRBV11-2 with TRBJ1-2. CDR3 size: 19 residues. Germline CDR1 reads SGHAT; CDR2 reads FQNNGV. CDR3: CASSLVFRPGPASPDHYTF.

The chain carries TRBV20-1 and TRBJ1-6; the D call from TCRdb, TRBD1, cannot be confirmed without DNA. The germline V gene has CDR1 DFQATT and CDR2 SNEGSKA (reference sequence). This CDR3 contains 15 residues. CDR3 residues: CSAREGTGPNSPLHF.

The V call is TRBV15, the J call TRBJ2-7; TCRdb's D gene call, TRBD2, goes unchecked for lack of DNA. The CDR3 covers 17 residues. Germline CDR1 LNHNV, CDR2 YYDKDF (reference sequence). CDR3 residues: CATSRVSDGGREHEQYF.

The chain employs TRBV28 and TRBJ2-1; the D call of TRBD2 rests on TCRdb alone, since no DNA is present to check it. CDR1 and CDR2 from the germline V gene are MDHEN and SYDVKM. This CDR3 has 13 residues. The chain's CDR3 is CAISGRDYNEQFF.

The genes are TRBV12-3 or TRBV12-4 and TRBJ1-5; TCRdb lists TRBD1, though no DNA is available to test this call. This CDR3 is 13 amino acids long. CDR3 sequence: CASSREINQPQHF.

J is TRBJ2-1 and V is TRBV19. Per germline, CDR1 LNHDA and CDR2 SQIVND (reference sequence). CDR3 size: 14 residues. This CDR3 is CASSIGSVYNEQFF.